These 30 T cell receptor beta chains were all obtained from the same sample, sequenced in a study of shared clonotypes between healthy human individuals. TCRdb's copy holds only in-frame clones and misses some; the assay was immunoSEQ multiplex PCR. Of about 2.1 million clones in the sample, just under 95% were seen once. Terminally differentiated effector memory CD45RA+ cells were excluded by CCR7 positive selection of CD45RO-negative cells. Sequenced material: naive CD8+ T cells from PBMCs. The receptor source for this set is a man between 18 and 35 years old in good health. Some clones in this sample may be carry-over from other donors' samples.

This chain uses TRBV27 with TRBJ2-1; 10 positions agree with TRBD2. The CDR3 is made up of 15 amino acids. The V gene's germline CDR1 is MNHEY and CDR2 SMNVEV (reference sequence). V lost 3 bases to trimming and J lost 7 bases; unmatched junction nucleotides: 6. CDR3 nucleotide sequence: TGTGCCAGCAGTTTTCTAGCGGGAGTTTTAAATGAGCAGTTCTTC. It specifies CASSFLAGVLNEQFF.

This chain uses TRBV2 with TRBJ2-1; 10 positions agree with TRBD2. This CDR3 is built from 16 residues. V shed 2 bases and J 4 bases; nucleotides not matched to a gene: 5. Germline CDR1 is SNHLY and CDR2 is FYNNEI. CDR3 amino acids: CASSESLAGEYNEQFF. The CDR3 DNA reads TGTGCCAGCAGTGAATCGCTAGCGGGAGAATACAATGAGCAGTTCTTC.

DNA of the CDR3: TGTGCCTGGAGGAACGGGACAAACCACACCGGGGAGCTGTTTTTT. Translated: CAWRNGTNHTGELFF. J is TRBJ2-2 and V is TRBV30, with D possibly TRBD1 on 6 matching bases. This CDR3 is 15 amino acids long. Germline loops: CDR1 GTSNPN, CDR2 SVGIG (reference sequence). Between the trimmed V and J ends, which lost 3 bases and 3 bases, there was a span of 14 bases. Full variable domain (missing parts from reference TRBV30 and TRBJ2-2): SQTIHQWPATLVQPVGSPLSLECTVEGTSNPNLYWYRQAAGRGLQLLFYSVGIGQISSEVPQNLSASRPQDRQFILSSKKLLLSDSGFYLCAWRNGTNHTGELFFGEGSRLTVL.

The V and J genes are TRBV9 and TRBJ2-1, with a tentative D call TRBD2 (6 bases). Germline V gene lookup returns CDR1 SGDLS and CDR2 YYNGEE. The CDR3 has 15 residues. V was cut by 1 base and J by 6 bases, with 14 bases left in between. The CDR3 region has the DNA TGTGCCAGCAGCGTAAGGGACTTTCGGCTCAATGAGCAGTTCTTC. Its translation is CASSVRDFRLNEQFF.

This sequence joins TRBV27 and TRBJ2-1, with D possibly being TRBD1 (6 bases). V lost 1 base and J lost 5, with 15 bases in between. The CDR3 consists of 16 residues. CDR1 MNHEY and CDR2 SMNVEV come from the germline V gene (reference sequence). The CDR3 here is CASSLFVRTENNEQFF. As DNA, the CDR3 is TGTGCCAGCAGTTTATTTGTACGGACAGAGAACAATGAGCAGTTCTTC.

The CDR3 DNA reads TGTGCCAGCAGCTTGGGAGCAGGAGTGGAGCTGTTTTTT. Translating it yields CASSLGAGVELFF. The chain uses TRBV5-6 and TRBJ2-2, with D unclear. The CDR3 length is 13 residues. V lost 0 bases to trimming and J lost 10 bases, with 10 bases between them. Germline-derived CDR1 and CDR2 are SGHDT and YYEEEE.

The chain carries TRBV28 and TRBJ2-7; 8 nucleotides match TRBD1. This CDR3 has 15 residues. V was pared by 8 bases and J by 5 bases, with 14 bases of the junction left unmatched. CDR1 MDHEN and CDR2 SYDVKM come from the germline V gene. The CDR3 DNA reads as TGTGCCAGCGCCGTTTTCCAGGGGGCGAAGCACGAGCAGTACTTC. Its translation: CASAVFQGAKHEQYF.

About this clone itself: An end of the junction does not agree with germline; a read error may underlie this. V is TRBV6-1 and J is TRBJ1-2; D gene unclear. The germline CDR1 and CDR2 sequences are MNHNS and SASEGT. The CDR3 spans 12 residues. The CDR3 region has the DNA TGTGCCAGCACTGGCAGGAACTATGGCTGCACCTTC. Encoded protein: CASTGRNYGCTF.

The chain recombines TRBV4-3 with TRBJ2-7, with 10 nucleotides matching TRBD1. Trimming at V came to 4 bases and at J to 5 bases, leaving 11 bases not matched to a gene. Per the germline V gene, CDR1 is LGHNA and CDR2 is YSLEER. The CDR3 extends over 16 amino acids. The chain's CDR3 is CASSLGTGTGVHEQYF. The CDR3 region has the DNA TGCGCCAGCAGCCTAGGCACCGGGACAGGGGTGCACGAGCAGTACTTC.

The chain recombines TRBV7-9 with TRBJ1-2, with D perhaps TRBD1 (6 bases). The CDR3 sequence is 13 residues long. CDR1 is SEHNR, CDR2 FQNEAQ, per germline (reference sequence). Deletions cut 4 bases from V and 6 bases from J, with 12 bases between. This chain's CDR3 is CASSYPQGNGYTF. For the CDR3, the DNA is TGTGCCAGCAGCTATCCACAGGGTAATGGCTACACCTTC.

The CDR3 coding sequence is TGTGCCAGCAGTGCGGGACCGCGTATCTACGAGCAGTACTTC. Translation gives CASSAGPRIYEQYF. V gene TRBV27 combines with J gene TRBJ2-7; D possibly corresponds to TRBD2 (6 bases). CDR3 size: 14 residues. Trimming stripped 5 bases from V and 3 bases from J, with 14 bases between. Looked up from germline, CDR1 is MNHEY and CDR2 is SMNVEV (reference sequence).

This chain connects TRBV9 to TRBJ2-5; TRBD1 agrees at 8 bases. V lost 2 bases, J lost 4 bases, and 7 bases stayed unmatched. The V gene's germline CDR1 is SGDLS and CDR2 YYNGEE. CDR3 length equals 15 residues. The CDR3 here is CASSVSGGPPETQYF. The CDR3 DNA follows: TGTGCCAGCAGCGTGTCAGGGGGCCCCCCAGAGACCCAGTACTTC.

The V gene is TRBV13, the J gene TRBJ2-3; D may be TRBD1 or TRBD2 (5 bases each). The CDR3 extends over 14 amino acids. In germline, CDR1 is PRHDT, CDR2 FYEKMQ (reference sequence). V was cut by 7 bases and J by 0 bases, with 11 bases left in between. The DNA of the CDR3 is TGTGCCAGCAAGTGGGGGTATAGCACAGATACGCAGTATTTT. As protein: CASKWGYSTDTQYF.

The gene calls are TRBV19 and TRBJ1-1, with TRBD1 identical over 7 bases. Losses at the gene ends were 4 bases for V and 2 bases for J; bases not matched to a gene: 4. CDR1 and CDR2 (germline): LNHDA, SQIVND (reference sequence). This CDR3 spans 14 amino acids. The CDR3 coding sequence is TGTGCCAGTAGTACCTGGGACAGTAACACTGAAGCTTTCTTT. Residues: CASSTWDSNTEAFF.

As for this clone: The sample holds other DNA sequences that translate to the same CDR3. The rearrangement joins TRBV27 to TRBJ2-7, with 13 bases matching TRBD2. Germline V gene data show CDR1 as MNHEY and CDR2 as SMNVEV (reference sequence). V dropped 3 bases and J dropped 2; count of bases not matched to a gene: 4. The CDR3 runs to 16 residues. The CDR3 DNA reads TGTGCCAGCAGTTTTATCGGGACTAGCGGGGCCTACGAGCAGTACTTC. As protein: CASSFIGTSGAYEQYF.

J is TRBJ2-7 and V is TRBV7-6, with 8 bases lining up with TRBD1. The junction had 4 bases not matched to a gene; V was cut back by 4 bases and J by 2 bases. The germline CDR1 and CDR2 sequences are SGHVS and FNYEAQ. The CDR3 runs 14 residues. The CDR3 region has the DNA TGTGCCAGCAGCTCCCGGACAGGGACCTACGAGCAGTACTTC. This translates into CASSSRTGTYEQYF.

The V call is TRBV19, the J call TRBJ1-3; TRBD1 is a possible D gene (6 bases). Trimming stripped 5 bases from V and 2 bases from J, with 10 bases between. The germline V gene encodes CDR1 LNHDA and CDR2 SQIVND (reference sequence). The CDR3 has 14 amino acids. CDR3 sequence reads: CASSRTGPGNTIYF. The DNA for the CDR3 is TGTGCCAGTAGTCGAACAGGGCCTGGAAACACCATATATTTT. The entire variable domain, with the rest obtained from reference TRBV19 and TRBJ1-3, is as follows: DGGITQSPKYLFRKEGQNVTLSCEQNLNHDAMYWYRQDPGQGLRLIYYSQIVNDFQKGDIAEGYSVSREKKESFPLTVTSAQKNPTAFYLCASSRTGPGNTIYFGEGSWLTVV.

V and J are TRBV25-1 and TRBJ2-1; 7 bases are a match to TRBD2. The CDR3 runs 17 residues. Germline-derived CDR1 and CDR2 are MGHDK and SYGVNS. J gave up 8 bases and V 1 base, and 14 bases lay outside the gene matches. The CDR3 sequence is CASSELLTGGRTDEQFF. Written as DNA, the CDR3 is TGTGCCAGCAGTGAATTACTCACGGGAGGTAGAACAGATGAGCAGTTCTTC.

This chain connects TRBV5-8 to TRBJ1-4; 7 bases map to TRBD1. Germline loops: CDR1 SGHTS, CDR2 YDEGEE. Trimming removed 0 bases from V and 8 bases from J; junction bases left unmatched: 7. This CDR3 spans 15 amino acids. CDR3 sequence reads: CASSLAIGGGEKLFF. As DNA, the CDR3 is TGTGCCAGCAGCTTGGCCATAGGGGGCGGCGAAAAACTGTTTTTT.

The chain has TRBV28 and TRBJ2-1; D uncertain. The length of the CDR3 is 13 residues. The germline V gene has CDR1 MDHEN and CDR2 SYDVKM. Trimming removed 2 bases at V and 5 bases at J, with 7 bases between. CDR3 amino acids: CASSLGWNNEQFF. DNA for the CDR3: TGTGCCAGCAGTTTAGGCTGGAACAATGAGCAGTTCTTC. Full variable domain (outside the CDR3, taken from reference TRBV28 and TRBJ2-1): DVKVTQSSRYLVKRTGEKVFLECVQDMDHENMFWYRQDPGLGLRLIYFSYDVKMKEKGDIPEGYSVSREKKERFSLILESASTNQTSMYLCASSLGWNNEQFFGPGTRLTVL.

The CDR3 protein is CASSPGIHEQYF. The CDR3 nucleotides read TGTGCCAGCAGTCCAGGGATCCACGAGCAGTACTTC. The chain uses TRBV28 and TRBJ2-7; TRBD1 is a possible D gene (5 bases). This CDR3 comprises 12 residues. In germline, CDR1 is MDHEN, CDR2 SYDVKM. With 5 bases removed from V and 5 bases from J, the gap between germline ends came to 10 bases.

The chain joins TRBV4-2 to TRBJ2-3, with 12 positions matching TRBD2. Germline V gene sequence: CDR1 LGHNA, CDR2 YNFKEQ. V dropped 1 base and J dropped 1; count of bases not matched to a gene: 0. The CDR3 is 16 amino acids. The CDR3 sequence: CASSQGLAGGTDTQYF. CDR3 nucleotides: TGTGCCAGCAGCCAAGGACTAGCGGGAGGCACAGATACGCAGTATTTT.

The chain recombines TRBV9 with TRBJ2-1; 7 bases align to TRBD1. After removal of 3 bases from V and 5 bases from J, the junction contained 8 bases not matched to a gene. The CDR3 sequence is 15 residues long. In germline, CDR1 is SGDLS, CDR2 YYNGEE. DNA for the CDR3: TGTGCCAGCAGCGCGACAGGGAGTGGGAACAATGAGCAGTTCTTC. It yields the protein CASSATGSGNNEQFF.

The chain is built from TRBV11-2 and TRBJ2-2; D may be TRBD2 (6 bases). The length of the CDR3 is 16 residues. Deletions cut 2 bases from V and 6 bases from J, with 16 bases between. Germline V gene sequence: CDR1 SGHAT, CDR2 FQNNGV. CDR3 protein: CASSLYLRETSGELFF. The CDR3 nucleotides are TGTGCCAGCAGCTTATATCTGCGGGAAACTTCCGGGGAGCTGTTTTTT.

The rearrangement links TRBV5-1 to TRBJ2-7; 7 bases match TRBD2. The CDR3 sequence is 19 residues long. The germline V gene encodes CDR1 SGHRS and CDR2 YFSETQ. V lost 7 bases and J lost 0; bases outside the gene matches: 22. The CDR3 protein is CASRISFYRRDYSSYEQYF. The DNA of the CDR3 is TGCGCCAGCCGTATCTCTTTCTATCGTAGGGACTACAGCTCCTACGAGCAGTACTTC.

The CDR3 protein is CASSRRREGQGWTQYF. The CDR3 DNA is TGTGCCAGCTCAAGAAGGCGGGAGGGCCAAGGATGGACGCAGTATTTT. This chain connects TRBV18 to TRBJ2-3; 9 bases align to TRBD2. V was pared by 5 bases and J by 9 bases, with 15 bases of the junction left unmatched. CDR1 and CDR2 (germline): KGHSH, LQKENI. The CDR3 length is 16 residues.

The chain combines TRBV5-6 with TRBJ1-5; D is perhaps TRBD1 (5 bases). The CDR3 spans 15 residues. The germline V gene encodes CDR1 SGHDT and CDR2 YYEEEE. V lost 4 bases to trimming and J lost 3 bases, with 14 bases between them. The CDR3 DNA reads TGTGCCAGCAGCGCTGGGGTGGGGACCAATCAGCCCCAGCATTTT. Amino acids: CASSAGVGTNQPQHF.

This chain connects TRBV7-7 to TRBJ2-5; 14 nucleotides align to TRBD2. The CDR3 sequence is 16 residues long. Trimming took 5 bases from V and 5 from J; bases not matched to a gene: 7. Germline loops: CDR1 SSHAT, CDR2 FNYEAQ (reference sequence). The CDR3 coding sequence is TGTGCCAGCAGCGCACGACTAGCGGGAGGGACGGAGACCCAGTACTTC. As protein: CASSARLAGGTETQYF.

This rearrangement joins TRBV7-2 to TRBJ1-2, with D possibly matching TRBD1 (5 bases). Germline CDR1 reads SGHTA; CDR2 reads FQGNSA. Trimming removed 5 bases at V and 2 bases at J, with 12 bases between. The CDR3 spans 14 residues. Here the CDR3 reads CASSPVRGNYGYTF. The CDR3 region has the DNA TGTGCCAGCAGCCCAGTAAGGGGCAACTATGGCTACACCTTC.

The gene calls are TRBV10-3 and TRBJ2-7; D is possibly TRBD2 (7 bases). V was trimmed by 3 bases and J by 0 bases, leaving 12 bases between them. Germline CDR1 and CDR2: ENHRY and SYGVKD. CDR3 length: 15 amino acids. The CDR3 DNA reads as TGTGCCATCAGTGAAGGGGGGGACCCCTCCTACGAGCAGTACTTC. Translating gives CAISEGGDPSYEQYF.